The clone carrying this T cell receptor beta chain was seen repeatedly, ten times or more. No antigen is known for it. The length of the CDR3 is 14 residues. Per germline, CDR1 SGHTA and CDR2 FQGNSA. The germline V and J ends were trimmed by 5 bases and 1 base, with 11 bases remaining between them. TCRdb redid the calling of the reads with MiXCR, one entry per CDR3 protein. The sample records about 700,000 distinct CDR3 sequences, 33% being singletons. This entry comes from a study of T cell repertoires in cytomegalovirus infection. Study details: Recently identified HLA-C-restricted CMV epitopes were used, and well-studied HLA-B-restricted CMV epitopes were used as well. It was the public TCR beta signatures that indicated both CMV infection and matching HLA type. Study results and caveats: Cumulative frequency (of public TCR beta family members) identified carriers of CMV plus the relevant HLA. In two of eight donors, the top clonotype was HLA-C-restricted CMV-specific.

The V and J genes are TRBV7-2 and TRBJ1-1, with a tentative D call TRBD1 (6 bases). Sample: cultured PBMCs, taken from culture after CMV antigen stimulation. This TCR was recovered from a human donor in good health (CMV status not recorded). Some clones in this sample may be carry-over from other donors' samples. CDR3 sequence reads: CASSARGGNTEAFF. DNA for the CDR3: TGTGCCAGCAGCGCAAGGGGGGGGAACACTGAAGCTTTCTTT.